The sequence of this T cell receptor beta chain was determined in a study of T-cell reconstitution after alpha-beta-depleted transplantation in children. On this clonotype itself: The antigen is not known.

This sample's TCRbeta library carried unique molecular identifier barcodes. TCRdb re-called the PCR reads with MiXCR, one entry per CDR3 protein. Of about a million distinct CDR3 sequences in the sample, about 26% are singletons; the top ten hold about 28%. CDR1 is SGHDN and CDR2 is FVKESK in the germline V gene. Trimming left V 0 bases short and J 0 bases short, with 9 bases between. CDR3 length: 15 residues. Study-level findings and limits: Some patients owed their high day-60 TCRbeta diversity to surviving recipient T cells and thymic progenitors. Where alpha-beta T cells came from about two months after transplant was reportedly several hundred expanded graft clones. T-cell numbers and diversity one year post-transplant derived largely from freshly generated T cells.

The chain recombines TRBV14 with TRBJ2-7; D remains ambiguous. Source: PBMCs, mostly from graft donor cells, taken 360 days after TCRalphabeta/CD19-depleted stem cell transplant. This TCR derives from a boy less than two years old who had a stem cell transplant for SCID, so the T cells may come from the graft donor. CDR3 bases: TGTGCCAGCAGCCAAGACTTTGGCAGCTCCTACGAGCAGTACTTC. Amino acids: CASSQDFGSSYEQYF.